What follows are 30 T cell receptor beta chains derived from one specimen sequenced in a study of blood T cell repertoires in COVID-19. TCRdb's copy holds only in-frame clones and misses some; the assay was immunoSEQ multiplex PCR. The table records fewer than 250,000 clones, roughly 90% of them present only once. What was sequenced was PBMCs or T cells enriched from blood (not recorded which). These receptors were collected from a man aged 30 to 39 who had been exposed to COVID-19.

The chain is built from TRBV29-1 and TRBJ1-3, with 8 nucleotides matching TRBD1. Germline V CDR1 and CDR2: SQVTM, ANQGSEA. The length of the CDR3 is 16 residues. The V gene end was trimmed by 6 bases and the J gene end by 0 bases; junction bases not matched to a gene: 10. CDR3 amino acids: CSVKDYRGGSGNTIYF. The CDR3 DNA reads TGCAGCGTCAAAGATTACAGGGGGGGCTCTGGAAACACCATATATTTT.

The rearrangement joins TRBV5-1 to TRBJ2-5; maybe TRBD2 (5 bases). CDR3 length equals 16 residues. V lost 0 bases, J lost 0 bases, and 12 bases lay in between. Germline lookup yields CDR1 SGHRS and CDR2 YFSETQ. For the CDR3, the DNA is TGCGCCAGCAGCTTGGACTTCACCGGGGACCAAGAGACCCAGTACTTC. It translates to CASSLDFTGDQETQYF.

The rearrangement joins TRBV5-4 to TRBJ2-7; tentatively, D is TRBD2 (6 bases). Looked up from germline, CDR1 is SGHNT and CDR2 is YYREEE (reference sequence). Trimming removed 4 bases at V and 2 bases at J, with 13 bases between. This CDR3 region has 14 residues. DNA of the CDR3: TGTGCCAGCAGCCAACGGACGGGAGCCTACGAGCAGTACTTC. Protein sequence: CASSQRTGAYEQYF.

V usage is TRBV19 and J usage is TRBJ1-5; 10 bases are a match to TRBD1. V shed 4 bases and J 0 bases; nucleotides not matched to a gene: 9. The CDR3 consists of 18 residues. CDR1 and CDR2 from the germline V gene are LNHDA and SQIVND (reference sequence). The CDR3 DNA reads as TGTGCCAGTAGTAAATACCGGGACAGGGGATTTAGCAATCAGCCCCAGCATTTT. It translates to CASSKYRDRGFSNQPQHF.

The V gene is TRBV9, the J gene TRBJ1-1; D uncertain. V lost 0 bases, J lost 4 bases, and 13 bases lay in between. The length of the CDR3 is 15 residues. Per the germline V gene, CDR1 is SGDLS and CDR2 is YYNGEE. CDR3 region: CASSVVPETVTEAFF. DNA of the CDR3: TGTGCCAGCAGCGTAGTTCCAGAAACCGTCACTGAAGCTTTCTTT.

The rearrangement joins TRBV5-1 to TRBJ2-1, with 16 positions matching TRBD2. CDR3 length: 17 residues. CDR1 and CDR2 (germline): SGHRS, YFSETQ. After removal of 0 bases from V and 11 bases from J, the junction contained 8 bases not matched to a gene. This CDR3 is CASSLEGTSGGAWQQFF. DNA of the CDR3: TGCGCCAGCAGCTTGGAGGGGACTAGCGGGGGGGCCTGGCAGCAGTTCTTC.

V usage is TRBV4-1 and J usage is TRBJ1-3; D is possibly TRBD1 (5 bases). Trimming removed 4 bases at V and 0 bases at J, with 13 bases between. This CDR3 is 16 amino acids long. CDR1 and CDR2 from the germline V gene are MGHRA and YSYEKL. The CDR3 loop is CASSRGDSFSGNTIYF. In DNA form, the CDR3 reads TGCGCCAGCAGCCGAGGAGACAGCTTCTCTGGAAACACCATATATTTT.

The rearrangement links TRBV6-4 to TRBJ1-5, with a weak D call TRBD1 (5 bases). The V gene lost 3 bases and the J gene lost 2 bases, with 11 bases spanning the gap. The germline gives CDR1 MRHNA, CDR2 SNTAGT. This CDR3 has 15 residues. CDR3: CASSEGHSGNQPQHF. Here the CDR3 DNA reads TGTGCCAGCAGTGAGGGGCACAGTGGCAATCAGCCCCAGCATTTT.

V and J are TRBV15 and TRBJ2-1, with a tentative D call TRBD1 (6 bases). With 0 bases removed from V and 4 bases from J, the gap between germline ends came to 13 bases. CDR1 and CDR2 (germline): LNHNV, YYDKDF (reference sequence). CDR3 length: 16 residues. The CDR3, as DNA: TGTGCCACCAGCAGAGATGAGGACAGATTTTACAATGAGCAGTTCTTC. It encodes CATSRDEDRFYNEQFF.

The rearrangement joins TRBV4-3 to TRBJ1-2, with TRBD1 matching over 8 bases. The length of the CDR3 is 15 residues. Germline CDR1 reads LGHNA; CDR2 reads YSLEER. The V segment lost 1 base and the J segment 7 bases; nucleotides outside the gene matches: 8. The CDR3 is CASSQGGQGVPGYTF. The CDR3 DNA is TGCGCCAGCAGCCAAGGCGGACAGGGCGTGCCTGGCTACACCTTC.

The gene calls are TRBV7-2 and TRBJ2-2; no firm D call. CDR1 and CDR2 (germline): SGHTA, FQGNSA. V was clipped by 0 bases and J by 4 bases, with 9 bases between them. This CDR3 has 15 residues. CDR3 loop: CASSLAPISTGELFF. The CDR3 bases are TGTGCCAGCAGCTTAGCCCCAATTAGCACCGGGGAGCTGTTTTTT.

This chain joins TRBV28 and TRBJ1-6; 7 positions match TRBD1. The CDR3 is made up of 15 amino acids. J lost 9 bases, V lost 5 bases, and 10 bases had no gene match. Per the germline V gene, CDR1 is MDHEN and CDR2 is SYDVKM. CDR3 DNA sequence: TGTGCCAGCAGTCGTAAAACAGGGGCGGGTTCACCCCTCCACTTT. Translated: CASSRKTGAGSPLHF.

This clone turned up a few times. The gene calls are TRBV29-1 and TRBJ1-2, with D maybe TRBD1 (6 bases). This CDR3 is 13 amino acids long. CDR1 and CDR2 (germline): SQVTM, ANQGSEA. Trimming shortened V by 5 bases and J by 3 bases, and 13 bases separated the two germline ends. This chain's CDR3 is CSVFQQGDYGYTF. The CDR3 nucleotides are TGCAGCGTTTTCCAACAGGGAGACTATGGCTACACCTTC.

The chain links TRBV7-9 to TRBJ1-1; maybe TRBD1 (6 bases). Per germline, CDR1 SEHNR and CDR2 FQNEAQ (reference sequence). CDR3 length equals 13 residues. With 7 bases removed from V and 1 base from J, the gap between germline ends came to 10 bases. This chain's CDR3 is CASNLTGNTEAFF. As DNA, the CDR3 is TGTGCCAGCAACTTGACAGGGAACACTGAAGCTTTCTTT.

This clone was found once. V gene TRBV7-8 combines with J gene TRBJ2-2; 7 bases fit TRBD2. Germline-derived CDR1 and CDR2 are SGHVS and FQNEAQ. The CDR3 is made up of 16 amino acids. V trimming: 5 bases; J trimming: 4 bases; junction bases outside the gene matches: 10. The CDR3, as DNA: TGTGCCAGCAGCCCCTCGGCGGGGGTCGTCACCGGGGAGCTGTTTTTT. It is translated as CASSPSAGVVTGELFF.

This sequence joins TRBV7-2 and TRBJ2-1, with 9 bases matching TRBD2. The trim removed 1 base at V and 15 bases at J, leaving 13 bases unmatched. The CDR3 is 15 residues long. The V gene's germline CDR1 is SGHTA and CDR2 FQGNSA. Here the CDR3 DNA reads TGTGCCAGCAGCTTAGAGGTTAGCGGGGGTTCCTTCCCGTTCTTC. This codes for CASSLEVSGGSFPFF.

The chain is built from TRBV28 and TRBJ2-7, with D possibly TRBD2 on 7 matching bases. Germline V gives CDR1 MDHEN, CDR2 SYDVKM. The CDR3 consists of 13 residues. Deletions cut 5 bases from V and 3 bases from J, with 11 bases between. CDR3: CASSGGGLYEQYF. DNA of the CDR3: TGTGCCAGCAGTGGGGGGGGCCTCTACGAGCAGTACTTC.

This clone was seen a few times. The chain is built from TRBV9 and TRBJ2-7; TRBD1 matches 8 bases. The CDR3 has 15 residues. Germline loops: CDR1 SGDLS, CDR2 YYNGEE. V lost 5 bases, J lost 6 bases, and 13 bases stayed unmatched. The CDR3 loop reads CASSGPGQVVVEQYF. CDR3 nucleotides: TGTGCCAGCAGTGGCCCGGGACAGGTCGTCGTCGAGCAGTACTTC.

This chain joins TRBV5-1 and TRBJ2-7, with TRBD1 as a possible D gene (6 bases). Deletions cut 9 bases from V and 1 base from J, with 11 bases between. Per the germline V gene, CDR1 is SGHRS and CDR2 is YFSETQ. The CDR3 is made up of 12 amino acids. CDR3 DNA: TGCGCCAATATGACAGGATCCTACGAGCAGTACTTC. Translation: CANMTGSYEQYF.

The V call is TRBV3-1 (or the pseudogene TRBV3-2), the J call TRBJ2-1; a possible D gene is TRBD2 (6 bases). Germline V gene sequence: CDR1 LGHDT, CDR2 YNNKEL (reference sequence). V lost 7 bases and J lost 13, with 11 bases in between. The CDR3 length is 10 residues. CDR3 amino acids: CASKGTPQFF. CDR3 nucleotides: TGTGCCAGCAAGGGGACTCCTCAGTTCTTC.

The chain uses TRBV20-1 and TRBJ2-7; D is uncertain. Germline values: CDR1 DFQATT, CDR2 SNEGSKA (reference sequence). Trimming stripped 2 bases from V and 6 bases from J, with 8 bases between. This CDR3 is 11 amino acids long. DNA of the CDR3: TGCAGTGCTAGACTTAACTCCGAGCAGTACTTC. The encoded protein is CSARLNSEQYF.

This CDR3 is CASSIQGYGYTF. CDR3 nucleotide sequence: TGTGCCAGCAGTATACAGGGGTACGGCTACACCTTC. V is TRBV28 and J is TRBJ1-2; TRBD1 matches 7 bases. CDR1 MDHEN and CDR2 SYDVKM come from the germline V gene. CDR3 length equals 12 residues. With 5 bases clipped from V and 8 bases from J, the junction kept 5 bases outside the gene matches.

The V call is TRBV7-6, the J call TRBJ2-7, with D tentatively TRBD2 (7 bases). The CDR3 is made up of 15 amino acids. Trimming took 5 bases from V and 6 from J, leaving 20 bases between them. CDR1 is SGHVS and CDR2 is FNYEAQ in the germline V gene. CDR3 loop: CASSNPRGGGFEQYF. CDR3 coding DNA: TGTGCCAGCAGCAATCCACGAGGGGGGGGCTTCGAGCAGTACTTC.

V is TRBV9 and J is TRBJ1-1; D remains unclear. This CDR3 spans 13 amino acids. V lost 5 bases, J lost 4 bases, and 12 bases lay in between. Germline-derived CDR1 and CDR2 are SGDLS and YYNGEE. The CDR3: CASRGRGSTEAFF. CDR3 sequence (DNA): TGTGCCAGCAGAGGGCGGGGATCCACTGAAGCTTTCTTT.

The chain recombines TRBV2 with TRBJ1-5; D may be TRBD1 (6 bases). The CDR3 consists of 14 residues. Germline assignment: CDR1 SNHLY and CDR2 FYNNEI. The V end was cut by 4 bases, the J end by 7 bases, with 14 bases between. CDR3 sequence (DNA): TGTGCCAGCAGTGGACAGGTCAAAAGACAGCCCCAGCATTTT. Translation gives CASSGQVKRQPQHF.

The chain combines TRBV7-9 with TRBJ1-2; the match to TRBD1 covers 7 bases. Germline V gives CDR1 SEHNR, CDR2 FQNEAQ (reference sequence). V lost 5 bases, J lost 3 bases, and 3 bases stayed unmatched. The CDR3 loop spans 13 amino acids. The CDR3 DNA follows: TGTGCCAGCAGCATCGGACAGGACTATGGCTACACCTTC. Protein: CASSIGQDYGYTF.

The chain carries TRBV18 and TRBJ2-2, with 10 bases fitting TRBD2. Germline assignment: CDR1 KGHSH and CDR2 LQKENI. The CDR3 totals 18 residues. J lost 2 bases, V lost 6 bases, and 12 bases had no gene match. For the CDR3, the DNA is TGTGCCAGCTCTTTCACCGCTAGCGGGGGTCCAAACACCGGGGAGCTGTTTTTT. This encodes CASSFTASGGPNTGELFF.

V and J are TRBV12-5 and TRBJ2-1, with TRBD2 matching over 11 bases. The CDR3 totals 19 residues. Per the germline V gene, CDR1 is LGHNT and CDR2 is FRNRAP. The V and J ends lost 2 bases and 1 base, in that order; junction bases with no gene match: 10. CDR3 protein: CASGLSRLAGYASYNEQFF. CDR3 DNA sequence: TGTGCTAGTGGTTTGTCACGACTAGCGGGGTATGCGTCCTACAATGAGCAGTTCTTC.

The rearrangement uses TRBV9 and TRBJ1-5; D unresolved. This CDR3 comprises 15 residues. Germline loops: CDR1 SGDLS, CDR2 YYNGEE. Trimming left V 0 bases short and J 8 bases short, with 15 bases between. The CDR3 region has the DNA TGTGCCAGCAGCGTAGCTTCGTCGCGTTATGAGCCCCAGCATTTT. Its protein product is CASSVASSRYEPQHF.

CDR3 in amino acids: CASSPRGGSSYEQYF. The DNA of the CDR3 is TGCGCCAGCAGCCCACGGGGGGGAAGCTCCTACGAGCAGTACTTC. The V call is TRBV5-1, the J call TRBJ2-7; 8 bases are shared with TRBD2. V lost 4 bases to trimming and J lost 0 bases; unmatched junction nucleotides: 6. The CDR3 has 15 amino acids. Germline V gene lookup returns CDR1 SGHRS and CDR2 YFSETQ.